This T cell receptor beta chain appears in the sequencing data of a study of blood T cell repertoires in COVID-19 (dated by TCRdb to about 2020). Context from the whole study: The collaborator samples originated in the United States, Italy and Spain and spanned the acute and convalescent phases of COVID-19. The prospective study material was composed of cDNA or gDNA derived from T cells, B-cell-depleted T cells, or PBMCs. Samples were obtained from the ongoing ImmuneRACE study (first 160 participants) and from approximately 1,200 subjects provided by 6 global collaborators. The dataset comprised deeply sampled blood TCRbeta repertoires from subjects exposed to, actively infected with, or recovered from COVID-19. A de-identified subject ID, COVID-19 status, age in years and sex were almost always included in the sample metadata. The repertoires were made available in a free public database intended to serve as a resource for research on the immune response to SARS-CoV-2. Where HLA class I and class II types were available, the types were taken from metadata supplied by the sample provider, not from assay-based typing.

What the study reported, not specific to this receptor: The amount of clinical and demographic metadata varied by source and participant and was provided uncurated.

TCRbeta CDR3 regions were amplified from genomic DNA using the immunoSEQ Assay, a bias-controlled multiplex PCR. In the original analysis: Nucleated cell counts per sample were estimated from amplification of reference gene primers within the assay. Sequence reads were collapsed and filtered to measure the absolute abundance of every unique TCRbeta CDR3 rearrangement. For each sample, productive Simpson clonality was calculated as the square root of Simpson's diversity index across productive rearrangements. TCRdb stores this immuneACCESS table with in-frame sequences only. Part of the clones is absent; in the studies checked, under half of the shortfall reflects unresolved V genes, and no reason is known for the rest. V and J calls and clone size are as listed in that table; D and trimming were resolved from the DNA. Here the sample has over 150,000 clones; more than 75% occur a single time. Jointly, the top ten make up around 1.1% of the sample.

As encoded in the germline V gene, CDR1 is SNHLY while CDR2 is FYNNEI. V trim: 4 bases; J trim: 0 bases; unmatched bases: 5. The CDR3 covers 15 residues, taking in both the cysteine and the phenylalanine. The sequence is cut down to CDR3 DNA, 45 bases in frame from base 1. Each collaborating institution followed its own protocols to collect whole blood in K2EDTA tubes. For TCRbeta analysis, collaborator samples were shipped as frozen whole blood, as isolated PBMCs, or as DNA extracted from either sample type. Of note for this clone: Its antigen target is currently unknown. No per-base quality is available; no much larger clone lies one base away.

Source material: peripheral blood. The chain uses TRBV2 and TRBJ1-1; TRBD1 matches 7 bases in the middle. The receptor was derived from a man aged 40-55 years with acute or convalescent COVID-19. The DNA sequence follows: TGTGCCAGCAGTGGGGACAGCTTCATGAACACTGAAGCTTTCTTT. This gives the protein CASSGDSFMNTEAFF. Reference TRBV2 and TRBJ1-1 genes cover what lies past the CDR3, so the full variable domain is EPEVTQTPSHQVTQMGQEVILRCVPISNHLYFYWYRQILGQKVEFLVSFYNNEISEKSEIFDDQFSVERPDGSNFTLKIRSTKLEDSAMYFCASSGDSFMNTEAFFGQGTRLTVV.